This is a list of T cell receptor beta chains from one sample in a study of T cell repertoires in cytomegalovirus infection. TCRdb independently ran MiXCR on the reads; one entry per CDR3 protein. The sample holds roughly 310,000 distinct CDR3 sequences, 25% to 35% seen once. The antigens for these receptors are not known. The sequenced sample was cultured PBMCs, obtained from culture after CMV antigen stimulation. Receptor source: a human donor in good health (CMV status not recorded). Some clones in this sample may be carry-over from other donors' samples. The CDR3 runs from the conserved cysteine through the conserved F or W.

J,length,V,CDR3
TRBJ2-2,15,TRBV7-2,CASSLATTNTGELFF
TRBJ1-1,13,TRBV29-1,CSVEVDGNTEAFF
TRBJ2-1,14,TRBV6-8,CASSVYSVYNEQFF
TRBJ2-7,16,TRBV7-9,CASSPRTGEVSYEQYF
TRBJ2-1,13,TRBV10-3,CAIGGAGYNEQFF
TRBJ1-2,17,TRBV7-2,CASSLVGQGDIDYGYTF
TRBJ1-3,15,TRBV20-1,CSAENRDSGGNTIYF
TRBJ1-2,11,TRBV29-1,CSVTTGEGYAF
TRBJ2-7,14,TRBV6-1,CATALAGGPYEQYF
TRBJ1-4,16,TRBV5-1,CASSFGTHATNEKLFF
TRBJ1-3,12,TRBV7-2,CASSLGANTIYF
TRBJ1-5,14,TRBV12-3/TRBV12-4,CASSWGQGNQPQHF
TRBJ2-7,16,TRBV19,CASSIDNSGRWYEQYF
TRBJ1-4,14,TRBV19,CATLGWTGGEKLFF
TRBJ2-5,13,TRBV5-5,CASSFEGVETQYF
TRBJ2-1,16,TRBV7-3,CASSLSTSGRYNEQFF
TRBJ2-1,16,TRBV25-1,CASSESGLAAYNEQFF
TRBJ2-2,15,TRBV7-9,CASSLQDTYTGELFF
TRBJ2-7,14,TRBV4-2,CASSQVNWPGEQYF
TRBJ2-7,15,TRBV7-2,CASSLGGLAGTEQYF
TRBJ2-3,12,TRBV20-1,CSAPTNTDTQYF
TRBJ1-6,16,TRBV7-8,CASSLRTSSYNSPLHF
TRBJ1-6,14,TRBV12-3/TRBV12-4,CASSPGRGGFPLHF
TRBJ2-7,15,TRBV7-2,CASSFGGASSYEQYF
TRBJ1-2,15,TRBV6-1,CASSGLGESSYGYTF
TRBJ2-3,13,TRBV12-3/TRBV12-4,CASRPPVTNTQYF
TRBJ1-1,15,TRBV6-1,CASRPHQGTNTEAFF
TRBJ1-1,13,TRBV27,CASRRAGGTEAFF
TRBJ2-5,12,TRBV25-1,CASSEREETQYF
TRBJ2-3,14,TRBV6-2/TRBV6-3,CASGTGGPSDTQYF
TRBJ1-5,15,TRBV2,CASSVDGQYNQPQHF
TRBJ1-6,15,TRBV27,CASSFLDRGNSPLHF
TRBJ2-3,16,TRBV7-2,CASSYTGTTSTDTQYF
TRBJ1-1,15,TRBV20-1,CSVEQGAKMNTEAFF
TRBJ2-5,16,TRBV5-6,CASSLRRVGGKRSQYF
TRBJ2-7,14,TRBV7-3,CASSLAGGGHEQYF
TRBJ2-5,14,TRBV10-3,CAISERSGGETQYF
TRBJ1-2,11,TRBV29-1,CSVAGNYGYTF
TRBJ2-3,13,TRBV7-6,CASSLAAPDTQYF
TRBJ2-1,14,TRBV20-1,CSAIGDYYGNEQFF
TRBJ2-5,14,TRBV20-1,CSLGGGPAKETQYF
TRBJ2-7,13,TRBV4-2,CASSREVWDEQYF
TRBJ1-1,14,TRBV27,CASRPTGGGGEAFF
TRBJ1-1,14,TRBV5-1,CASSLVQGPLEAFF
TRBJ1-1,16,TRBV7-8,CASSLGQGFVRPEAFF
TRBJ1-2,15,TRBV6-5,CASSYGTVLPDGYTF
TRBJ2-5,15,TRBV7-8,CASSTWRETQETQYF
TRBJ1-2,15,TRBV7-8,CASSSRQGEVLGYTF
TRBJ2-6,21,TRBV6-5,CASSYLPTWTGGAKGANVLTF
TRBJ2-1,16,TRBV28,CASRRWGVRRFNERFF